This record concerns one TCR beta chain sequence. This clonotype was counted a single time. The target of this receptor is not known. The record has no base qualities; no much larger clone is one base away. The data were obtained in a study of blood T cells in healthy people across ages (dated by TCRdb to between 2015 and 2016). Regarding the complete study: In model experiments, roughly one uniquely barcoded TCR beta cDNA molecule per two T cells was captured by template switching. Age-related changes in TCR beta repertoire diversity were measured in the study by deep sequencing normalized with unique cDNA molecular identifiers. The donors were divided into four age groups: young (average around 16 years), middle-aged (under 40), aged (62) and long-lived (roughly 88). Using the same blood draw, the study looked at two additional independent replicas of 1 million unique cDNA reads for two donors, one aged 18 to 29 and the other aged 80 or older.

The CDR3 covers 12 residues, taking in both the cysteine and the phenylalanine. Only the CDR3 part of the read is kept: 36 bases, read in frame from the first base. The V end gives up 9 bases and the J end 3 bases, leaving 0 bases in the junction not matched to a gene. Reading the germline V gene gives CDR1 ENHRY and CDR2 SYGVKD. Library prep was done by 5' RACE. Sequenced on an Illumina HiSeq 2500. A second PCR of roughly 7 to 12 cycles was performed with a sample-barcoded 5' primer and a J-beta primer mix. A template-switch 5' adaptor carrying 12 random nucleotides introduced a unique molecular identifier onto each TCR beta cDNA molecule. At least 2.5 million CDR3-containing paired-end reads were obtained from each sample. First-strand cDNA was synthesized from all RNA with the Mint cDNA synthesis kit, primed by a TRBC-specific oligonucleotide. All cDNA was treated with uracil-DNA glycosylase and then went through a first 18-cycle PCR with the universal primers M1SS and BC2_uni_R. On the authors' methods: Each sample was normalized by randomly selecting 1 million high-quality reads, each carrying a distinct molecular identifier. Instead of being binned into consensus sequences, reads with shared molecular identifiers were discarded. CDR3 identification, clonotype clustering and error correction used MiTCR with a Q25 quality threshold and the strictest error-elimination algorithm. Lower-bound total TCR beta diversity was estimated with a nonparametric unseen species model using Euler transformation. TCRdb passed the public sequencing reads through fastp at Q25 and MiXCR, retaining productive beta sequences. Each entry is one CDR3 protein sequence, shown with its most common DNA and genes. These V and J calls rely on TCRdb rather than the paper's analysis. The sample table lists about 800,000 distinct CDR3 sequences, 25% of them with a count of one. Under 4.5% of the sample rests with the top ten.

Donors were about 36 systemically healthy Caucasian individuals from Russia aged 6 to 90 years. Each donor gave ten milliliters of peripheral blood, drawn into EDTA-treated Vacutainer tubes. Ficoll-Paque density-gradient centrifugation was used to isolate PBMCs, with at least 6.5 million per sample. Total RNA, at least 6 micrograms per sample, was extracted from PBMCs with Trizol reagent. The percentages of naive CD45RAhigh/CD27high T cells were determined by flow cytometry on a PBMC aliquot from every donor. The full study reports these points: Bulk unsorted PBMC profiling prevented conclusive comparison of naive and antigen-experienced compartments. Total diversity estimates from one million sequenced T cells were considered lower bounds and underestimates. A strong correlation was found between observed TCR beta diversity and the percentage of naive T cells measured by flow cytometry. The CMV infection status of donors was not known, potentially confounding age-related changes in expanded clonotypes. As age increased, observed TCR beta diversity per million T cells dropped in a roughly linear way, and a significant reduction was already evident by age 40. Compared with the aged group, the long-lived group had more naive CD4+ T cells, fewer expanded clones and increased TCR diversity, suggesting age selection.

This sample also belongs to another study, concerning T cells of mothers and their children. According to the second study: Nine systemically healthy Caucasian individuals, comprising three mothers and their six children, were included as donors. cDNA synthesis used all of the extracted RNA, with approximately 1.4 ug of RNA in each 15 ul reaction. In the second PCR, the M1S primer introduced both the sample barcodes and 2-4 random nucleotides. Each mother yielded over 9.5 million TCR beta CDR3 reads and each child roughly 3.1 million reads. Thymic selection shapes the output of TCR recombination in a similar way in related and unrelated pairs, and inherited differences have a minor effect. Related mother-child pairs always showed normalized repertoire overlap that was slightly higher than in unrelated mother-child pairs, though the difference was never significant. No persistent microchimeric T cell clones were found, with a detection sensitivity of approximately 100 clones per million clonotypes. In the study, deep NGS was used to compare the TCR beta repertoires of mothers and children, and features distinguishing related mother-child pairs from unrelated individuals were sought. The mean age was roughly 40 +/- 4 years for the mothers and approximately 11 +/- 4 years for the children. Libraries were sequenced on Illumina HiSeq 2000 with 100+100 nt paired-end reads after adapter ligation with NEBNext reagents. To prevent cross-contamination, the mother and child libraries were prepared a month apart and were sequenced in separate runs. Each donor had between about 450,000 and 2,100,000 distinct TCR beta clonotypes identified. Naive TCR beta clonotypes were estimated from low-frequency clonotypes matched to each donor's FACS-determined naive share, without sorting.

Specimen: blood. This TCR was sampled from a boy younger than 18 in good health. Rearrangement joined TRBV10-3 to TRBJ2-3, with 10 bases in between that match TRBD1. This receptor has the CDR3 CAMGQGTDTQYF. The nucleotide sequence is given as TGTGCCATGGGACAGGGGACAGATACGCAGTATTTT.